The 22 T cell receptor beta chains below were found in one sample sequenced in a study of identical twins. TCRdb re-derived calls from the 5' RACE reads in MiXCR, one entry per CDR3 protein. The sample includes fewer than 800,000 distinct CDR3 sequences, 7% to 7.5% of them seen just once. These data were also reused for a study on yellow fever vaccine responses in identical twins.

The specimen sequenced was PBMCs. The receptors come from a woman in her late teens or twenties in good health.

The J gene is TRBJ2-1, the V gene TRBV5-6; TRBD1 is a possible D gene (6 bases). CDR3 length equals 17 residues. Germline-derived CDR1 and CDR2 are SGHDT and YYEEEE. V was cut by 3 bases and J by 0 bases, with 16 bases left in between. CDR3 coding DNA: TGTGCCAGCAGCTCTATCAGGGGCGAAATCTCCTACAATGAGCAGTTCTTC. It yields the protein CASSSIRGEISYNEQFF.

In this sample, this clonotype turned up a few times. This chain connects TRBV11-2 to TRBJ2-4; D assignment may be TRBD1 or TRBD2 (6 bases each). The CDR3 runs to 18 residues. CDR1 and CDR2 from the germline V gene are SGHAT and FQNNGV. V was pared by 5 bases and J by 1 base, with 21 bases between. The CDR3 here is CASSKRGVVGIAKNIQYF. CDR3 coding DNA: TGTGCCAGCAGCAAAAGGGGGGTGGTGGGGATCGCCAAAAACATTCAGTACTTC.

This clonotype came up a few times. This rearrangement joins TRBV9 to TRBJ2-1, with D uncertain. V shed 4 bases and J shed 6 bases, with 14 bases lying between them. The CDR3 contains 14 residues. Germline V gene data show CDR1 as SGDLS and CDR2 as YYNGEE. CDR3 amino acids: CASSPWLIGNEQFF. CDR3 nucleotide sequence: TGTGCCAGCAGCCCGTGGTTGATAGGCAATGAGCAGTTCTTC. Using reference TRBV9 and TRBJ2-1 for the parts outside the CDR3, the full variable domain is DSGVTQTPKHLITATGQRVTLRCSPRSGDLSVYWYQQSLDQGLQFLIQYYNGEERAKGNILERFSAQQFPDLHSELNLSSLELGDSALYFCASSPWLIGNEQFFGPGTRLTVL.

This clonotype occurred many times. Its ends do not fully match the called genes, so a read error is possible. V and J are TRBV12-3 or TRBV12-4 and TRBJ2-7, with 12 bases that match TRBD2. This CDR3 comprises 13 residues. CDR3 DNA sequence: TGTGCCAGCAGCTTAGGGACTAGCGGGCCTGGGTACTTC. Translation: CASSLGTSGPGYF.

This clonotype was recorded many times. The V and J genes are TRBV10-3 and TRBJ1-2; TRBD1 matches at 7 bases. In germline, CDR1 is ENHRY, CDR2 SYGVKD. This CDR3 is 13 amino acids long. The V gene end was trimmed by 6 bases and the J gene end by 8 bases; junction bases not matched to a gene: 9. The CDR3 DNA reads as TGTGCCATCAGCGTCCGGACAGGAGAAGGCTACACCTTC. Protein sequence: CAISVRTGEGYTF.

This clonotype was seen a few times. This sequence joins TRBV6-2 or TRBV6-3 and TRBJ2-1; tentatively, D is TRBD2 (5 bases). The CDR3 has 15 amino acids. V lost 4 bases and J lost 2, with 12 bases in between. Germline V gene data show CDR1 as MNHEY and CDR2 as SVGEGT. DNA for the CDR3: TGTGCCAGCAGTTGGAGCGGCGAGCCCTACAATGAGCAGTTCTTC. Its protein is CASSWSGEPYNEQFF.

This clonotype was counted a few times. The genes are TRBV12-3 or TRBV12-4 and TRBJ2-7, with TRBD2 as a possible D gene (5 bases). The CDR3 loop spans 13 amino acids. V gave up 6 bases and J gave up 3 bases, with 12 bases separating them. The DNA of the CDR3 is TGTGCCAGCAGCGTAGGGAGCTTCTACGAGCAGTACTTC. This sequence encodes CASSVGSFYEQYF.

Ten or more counts support this clonotype. The chain recombines TRBV11-2 with TRBJ2-7; 11 nucleotides line up with TRBD2. The CDR3 sequence is 19 residues long. After removal of 7 bases from V and 2 bases from J, the junction contained 19 bases not matched to a gene. From germline, CDR1 is SGHAT and CDR2 FQNNGV. The CDR3 DNA is TGTGCCAGCACCCACCGGGCACTAGCGGGAGTCAAATCCACCTACGAGCAGTACTTC. The encoded protein is CASTHRALAGVKSTYEQYF.

This clonotype was detected only a few times. The V and J genes are TRBV7-9 and TRBJ2-4, with D maybe TRBD2 (6 bases). Trimming took off 1 base at V and 2 bases at J, with 12 bases between the two ends. The CDR3 is 16 residues long. Germline loops: CDR1 SEHNR, CDR2 FQNEAQ (reference sequence). CDR3 nucleotides: TGTGCCAGCAGCTTAGAAGCGGGCGGCCCCAAAAACATTCAGTACTTC. Amino acids: CASSLEAGGPKNIQYF.

This clonotype was counted many times. V gene TRBV20-1 combines with J gene TRBJ1-1, with D uncertain. Germline V gives CDR1 DFQATT, CDR2 SNEGSKA (reference sequence). The CDR3 covers 14 residues. V was pared by 1 base and J by 6 bases, with 15 bases between. The CDR3 here is CSARALSGTAEAFF. Here the CDR3 DNA reads TGCAGTGCTAGAGCGCTTTCAGGAACGGCTGAAGCTTTCTTT.

This clonotype was counted between two and nine times. V gene TRBV12-3 or TRBV12-4 combines with J gene TRBJ2-5; D unresolved. Trimming shortened V by 3 bases and J by 2 bases, and 7 bases separated the two germline ends. This CDR3 spans 13 amino acids. CDR3 protein: CASSFYRQETQYF. The CDR3 DNA follows: TGTGCCAGCAGTTTTTACAGACAAGAGACCCAGTACTTC.

The genes are TRBV20-1 and TRBJ2-7; 9 bases agree with TRBD1. The CDR3 contains 15 residues. After removal of 0 bases from V and 0 bases from J, the junction contained 3 bases not matched to a gene. Germline values: CDR1 DFQATT, CDR2 SNEGSKA (reference sequence). In nucleotides, the CDR3 is TGCAGTGCTAGAGACGGACAGGGGACCTCCTACGAGCAGTACTTC. Residues: CSARDGQGTSYEQYF.

The chain carries TRBV27 and TRBJ2-1, with 11 positions matching TRBD1. Germline CDR1 reads MNHEY; CDR2 reads SMNVEV (reference sequence). The CDR3 contains 16 residues. V lost 2 bases, J lost 7 bases, and 7 bases stayed unmatched. The CDR3 loop reads CASSLTRTGGRNEQFF. CDR3 DNA: TGTGCCAGCAGTTTAACCCGGACAGGGGGCCGAAATGAGCAGTTCTTC.

A few counts support this clonotype. The chain couples TRBV7-2 to TRBJ2-7; a weak D match, TRBD2 (5 bases). The CDR3 runs 14 residues. Trimming cost V 1 base and J 4 bases, with 11 bases left between them. The germline V gene encodes CDR1 SGHTA and CDR2 FQGNSA. Here the CDR3 DNA reads TGTGCCAGCAGCTTAGGAGGGAAGGAATACGAGCAGTACTTC. Its translation: CASSLGGKEYEQYF.

The V gene is TRBV6-6, the J gene TRBJ2-2; TRBD2 matches at 8 bases. This CDR3 comprises 13 residues. Trimming cost V 6 bases and J 7 bases; bases outside gene matches: 4. From germline, CDR1 is MNHNY and CDR2 SVGAGI (reference sequence). In DNA form, the CDR3 reads TGTGCCAGCAGCGGGAGGGCCTACGGGGAGCTGTTTTTT. Protein product: CASSGRAYGELFF.

This rearrangement joins TRBV5-1 to TRBJ1-2; D gene unclear. The CDR3 runs to 14 residues. The V and J ends lost 2 bases and 12 bases respectively, with 20 bases between them. From germline, CDR1 is SGHRS and CDR2 YFSETQ. CDR3 sequence: CASSFPGEESRNTF. Written as DNA, the CDR3 is TGCGCCAGCAGCTTCCCCGGGGAGGAGTCCCGCAACACCTTC.

The V and J genes are TRBV29-1 and TRBJ1-6, with 7 bases aligning to TRBD1. Germline values: CDR1 SQVTM, CDR2 ANQGSEA. V shed 4 bases, J shed 5 bases, and the junction held 2 bases outside the gene matches. The CDR3 runs to 13 residues. The CDR3 bases are TGCAGCGTTGCGGACAGGAATAATTCACCCCTCCACTTT. As protein: CSVADRNNSPLHF.

V usage is TRBV28 and J usage is TRBJ2-2, with 9 bases matching TRBD1. The CDR3 has 18 residues. After removal of 5 bases from V and 3 bases from J, the junction contained 13 bases not matched to a gene. The germline V gene encodes CDR1 MDHEN and CDR2 SYDVKM. The CDR3 protein is CASSGAGTGSRYTGELFF. In nucleotides, the CDR3 is TGTGCCAGCAGTGGTGCAGGGACAGGGTCGCGGTACACCGGGGAGCTGTTTTTT.

In this sample, this clonotype turned up many times. The chain employs TRBV7-9 and TRBJ2-7; the match to TRBD2 covers 10 bases. V was pared by 3 bases and J by 2 bases, with 10 bases of the junction left unmatched. The CDR3 totals 17 residues. The germline CDR1 and CDR2 sequences are SEHNR and FQNEAQ (reference sequence). This CDR3 reads CASSFADTSGTPYEQYF. CDR3 DNA: TGTGCCAGCAGCTTCGCAGACACTAGCGGGACCCCCTACGAGCAGTACTTC. The full variable domain, completed using reference TRBV7-9 and TRBJ2-7, is DTGVSQNPRHKITKRGQNVTFRCDPISEHNRLYWYRQTLGQGPEFLTYFQNEAQLEKSRLLSDRFSAERPKGSFSTLEIQRTEQGDSAMYLCASSFADTSGTPYEQYFGPGTRLTVT.

This clonotype was detected only a few times. The V gene is TRBV20-1, the J gene TRBJ2-3; 12 bases align to TRBD2. Germline CDR1 and CDR2: DFQATT and SNEGSKA (reference sequence). V dropped 0 bases and J dropped 4; count of bases not matched to a gene: 5. The CDR3 contains 16 residues. CDR3 in amino acids: CSARDLAGGPSDTQYF. DNA of the CDR3: TGCAGTGCTAGAGATCTAGCGGGAGGGCCCTCAGATACGCAGTATTTT.

Only a few counts were recorded for this clonotype. The V and J genes are TRBV10-3 and TRBJ2-2; maybe TRBD2 (6 bases). V lost 4 bases to trimming and J lost 0 bases, with 9 bases between them. This CDR3 is built from 15 residues. Per the germline V gene, CDR1 is ENHRY and CDR2 is SYGVKD. CDR3 amino acids: CAISVAGTNTGELFF. The CDR3 bases are TGTGCCATCAGTGTGGCGGGGACGAACACCGGGGAGCTGTTTTTT.

This clonotype was observed many times. The chain couples TRBV12-3 or TRBV12-4 to TRBJ2-5, with TRBD1 matching 7 bases. There are 16 residues in the CDR3. V shed 6 bases, J shed 4 bases, and the junction held 14 bases outside the gene matches. Here the CDR3 DNA reads TGTGCCAGCAGAGGACCTAAGACAGGGCCACGAGAGACCCAGTACTTC. Encoded protein: CASRGPKTGPRETQYF.